This T cell receptor (beta chain) was captured by sequencing in a study of cytomegalovirus exposure and HLA in healthy donors. Study-wide results and limits: An analysis was carried out later, and it reportedly showed fewer N-insertions in an Asian-associated ancestry cluster than the roughly 700-donor mean.

This CDR3 is built from 15 residues. Germline lookup yields CDR1 SGHDT and CDR2 YYEEEE. V was trimmed by 3 bases and J by 0 bases, leaving 10 bases between them. This clone turned up a few times. Its target is unknown. PCR employed 60 Vbeta and 13 Jbeta primers. Generated by immunoSEQ multiplex PCR, the TCRdb table keeps only in-frame clones and is missing some. In the table there are 160,000 or so clones, around three quarters of which are singletons. The study sampled nominally healthy donors, though unrecorded immune exposures were likely. The genes are TRBV5-6 and TRBJ1-3, with TRBD1 as a possible D gene (6 bases). The sequenced sample consisted of PBMCs. The clonotype originates from a woman between 40 and 50 years old in good health and CMV-seronegative. CDR3 DNA: TGTGCCAGCAGCTACGGACAGATCTCTGGAAACACCATATATTTT. Translating gives CASSYGQISGNTIYF.